This record covers a single T cell receptor (beta chain). The antigen is undetermined. The CDR3 runs 16 residues. These data originate in a study of T cells in localized non-small cell lung cancer. Whole-study results and caveats: Heterogeneity cannot be ruled out, as sequencing used one tumor region only.

TCRdb keeps only in-frame clones here, not all; method: immunoSEQ multiplex PCR. The repertoire holds approximately 40,000 clones, with roughly 86% as singletons. The chain carries TRBV21-1 and TRBJ1-3; the DNA was not used to check the table's D call, TRBD1. TRBV21-1 counts as a pseudogene. The sequencing used peripheral blood, collected before any cancer treatment. The clonotype was recovered from a man aged 40 to 75 with stage I lung adenocarcinoma. CDR3 sequence: CASSTNRQLSGNTIYF. For the CDR3, the DNA is TGTGCCAGCAGCACCAACCGACAGCTCTCTGGAAACACCATATATTTT.